The clone carrying this T cell receptor (beta chain) was counted between two and nine times. The antigen is not known. The source of the sample is a study of T cells in Graves' hyperthyroidism and ophthalmopathy. Researchers took RNA transcripts and amplified the TCR beta CDR3 regions from them. The HTBI primer set served for first-round RT-PCR of the TCR CDR3. Each CDR3 protein gets one entry after TCRdb re-called the multiplex PCR reads with MiXCR. The repertoire consists of about 580,000 distinct CDR3 sequences, with roughly 46% occurring once and the leading ten covering around 7.7%. Study-level points and caveats: A model built on 13 V-J features separated ophthalmopathy from stable hyperthyroidism. The model forecast ophthalmopathy, anticipating it by a median about 7 months before onset.

Germline assignment: CDR1 SGHVS and CDR2 FNYEAQ. Trimming removed 9 bases from V and 5 bases from J; junction bases left unmatched: 6. The length of the CDR3 is 13 residues. V usage is TRBV7-6 and J usage is TRBJ1-5; 8 nucleotides match TRBD1. Material for sequencing was peripheral blood or thyroid tissue (not recorded which). The sequence was obtained from a woman younger than 35 with Graves' hyperthyroidism. CDR3 in amino acids: CASSRGRDQPQHF. DNA for the CDR3: TGTGCCAGTAGCAGGGGGCGCGATCAGCCCCAGCATTTT. The whole variable domain, remainder taken from reference TRBV7-6 and TRBJ1-5, is GAGVSQSPRYKVTKRGQDVALRCDPISGHVSLYWYRQALGQGPEFLTYFNYEAQQDKSGLPNDRFSAERPEGSISTLTIQRTEQRDSAMYRCASSRGRDQPQHFGDGTRLSIL.